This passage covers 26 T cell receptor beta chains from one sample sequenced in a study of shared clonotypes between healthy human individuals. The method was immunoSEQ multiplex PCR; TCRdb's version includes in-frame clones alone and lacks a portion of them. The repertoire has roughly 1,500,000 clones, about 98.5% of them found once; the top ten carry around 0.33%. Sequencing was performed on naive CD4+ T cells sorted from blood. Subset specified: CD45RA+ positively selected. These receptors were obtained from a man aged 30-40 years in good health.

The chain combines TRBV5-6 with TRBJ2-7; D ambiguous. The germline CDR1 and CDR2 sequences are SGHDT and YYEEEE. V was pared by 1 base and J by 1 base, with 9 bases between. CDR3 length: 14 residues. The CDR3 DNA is TGTGCCAGCAGCTTGTTCTACAATTCCTACGAGCAGTACTTC. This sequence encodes CASSLFYNSYEQYF.

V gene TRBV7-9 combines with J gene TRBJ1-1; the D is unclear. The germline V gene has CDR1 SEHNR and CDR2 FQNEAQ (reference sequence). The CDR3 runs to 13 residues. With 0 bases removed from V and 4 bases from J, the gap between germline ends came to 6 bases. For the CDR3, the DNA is TGTGCCAGCAGCTTAGCGGTCCTCACTGAAGCTTTCTTT. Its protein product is CASSLAVLTEAFF. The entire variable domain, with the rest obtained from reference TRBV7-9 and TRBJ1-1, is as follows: DTGVSQNPRHKITKRGQNVTFRCDPISEHNRLYWYRQTLGQGPEFLTYFQNEAQLEKSRLLSDRFSAERPKGSFSTLEIQRTEQGDSAMYLCASSLAVLTEAFFGQGTRLTVV.

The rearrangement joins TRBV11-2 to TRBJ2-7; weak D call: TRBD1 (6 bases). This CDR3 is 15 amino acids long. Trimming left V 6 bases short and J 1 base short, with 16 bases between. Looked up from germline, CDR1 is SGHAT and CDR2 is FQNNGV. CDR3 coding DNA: TGTGCCAGCAGTACCCGGACAGAGGCGTCCTACGAGCAGTACTTC. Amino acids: CASSTRTEASYEQYF.

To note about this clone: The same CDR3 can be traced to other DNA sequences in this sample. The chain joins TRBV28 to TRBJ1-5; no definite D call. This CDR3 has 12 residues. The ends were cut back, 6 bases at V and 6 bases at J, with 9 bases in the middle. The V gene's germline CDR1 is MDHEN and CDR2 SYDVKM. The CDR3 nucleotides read TGTGCCAGCAGCTCGGGTGTTCAGCCCCAGCATTTT. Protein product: CASSSGVQPQHF.

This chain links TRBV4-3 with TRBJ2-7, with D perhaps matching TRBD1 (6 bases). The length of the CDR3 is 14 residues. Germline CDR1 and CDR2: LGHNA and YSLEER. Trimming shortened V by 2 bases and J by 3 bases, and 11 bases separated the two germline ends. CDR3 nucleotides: TGCGCCAGCAGCCAACAGGGGATTGGCTACGAGCAGTACTTC. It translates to CASSQQGIGYEQYF.

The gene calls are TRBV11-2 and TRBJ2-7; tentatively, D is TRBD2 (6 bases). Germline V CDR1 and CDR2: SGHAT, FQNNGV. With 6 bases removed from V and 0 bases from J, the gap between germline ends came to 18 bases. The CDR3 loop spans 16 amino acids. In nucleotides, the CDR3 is TGTGCCAGCAGGGAGGGCCTTGGACGTAACTCCTACGAGCAGTACTTC. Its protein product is CASREGLGRNSYEQYF.

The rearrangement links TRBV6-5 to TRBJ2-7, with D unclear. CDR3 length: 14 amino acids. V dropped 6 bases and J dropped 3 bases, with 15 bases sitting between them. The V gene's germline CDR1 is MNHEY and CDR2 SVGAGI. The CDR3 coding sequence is TGTGCCAGCAGAAAAGCCGGGCCCCTCTACGAGCAGTACTTC. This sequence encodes CASRKAGPLYEQYF.

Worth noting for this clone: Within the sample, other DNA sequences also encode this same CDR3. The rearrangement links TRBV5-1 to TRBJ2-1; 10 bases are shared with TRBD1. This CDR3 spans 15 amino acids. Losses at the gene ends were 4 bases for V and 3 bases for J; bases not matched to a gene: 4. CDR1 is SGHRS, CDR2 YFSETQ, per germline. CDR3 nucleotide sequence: TGCGCCAGCAGCCTGGGACAGGGGTACTACAATGAGCAGTTCTTC. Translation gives CASSLGQGYYNEQFF.

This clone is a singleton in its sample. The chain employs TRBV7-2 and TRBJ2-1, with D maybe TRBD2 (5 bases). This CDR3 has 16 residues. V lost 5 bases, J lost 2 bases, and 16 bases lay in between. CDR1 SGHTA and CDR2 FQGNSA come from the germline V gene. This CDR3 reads CASSTYGRAPYNEQFF. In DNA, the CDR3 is TGTGCCAGCAGCACCTACGGGCGGGCACCCTACAATGAGCAGTTCTTC.

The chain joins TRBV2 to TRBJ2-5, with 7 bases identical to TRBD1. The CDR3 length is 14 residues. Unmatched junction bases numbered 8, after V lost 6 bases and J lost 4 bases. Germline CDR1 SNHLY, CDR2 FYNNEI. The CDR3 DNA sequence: TGTGCCAGCAGCTCGACAGGGCCTCCAGAGACCCAGTACTTC. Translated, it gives CASSSTGPPETQYF. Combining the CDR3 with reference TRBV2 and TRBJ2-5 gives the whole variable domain EPEVTQTPSHQVTQMGQEVILRCVPISNHLYFYWYRQILGQKVEFLVSFYNNEISEKSEIFDDQFSVERPDGSNFTLKIRSTKLEDSAMYFCASSSTGPPETQYFGPGTRLLVL.

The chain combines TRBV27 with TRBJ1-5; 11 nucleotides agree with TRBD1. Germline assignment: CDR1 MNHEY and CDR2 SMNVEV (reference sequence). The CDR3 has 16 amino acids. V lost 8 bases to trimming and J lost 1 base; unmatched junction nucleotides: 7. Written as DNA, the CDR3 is TGTGCCAGCCGAAGGGGGACAGGGGGAAGCAATCAGCCCCAGCATTTT. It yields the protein CASRRGTGGSNQPQHF.

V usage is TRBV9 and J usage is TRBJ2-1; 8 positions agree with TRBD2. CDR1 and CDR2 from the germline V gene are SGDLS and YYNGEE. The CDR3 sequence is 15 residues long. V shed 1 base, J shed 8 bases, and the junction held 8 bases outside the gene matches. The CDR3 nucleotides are TGTGCCAGCAGCGTACGGACGGGACTAGTCTATGAGCAGTTCTTC. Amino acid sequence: CASSVRTGLVYEQFF.

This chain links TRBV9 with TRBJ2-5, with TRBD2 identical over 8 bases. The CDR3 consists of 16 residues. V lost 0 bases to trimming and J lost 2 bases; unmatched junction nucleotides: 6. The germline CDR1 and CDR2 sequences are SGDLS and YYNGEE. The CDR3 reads CASSVGLLAGQETQYF. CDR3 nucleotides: TGTGCCAGCAGCGTAGGTCTCCTAGCGGGTCAAGAGACCCAGTACTTC. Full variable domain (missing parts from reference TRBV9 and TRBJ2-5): DSGVTQTPKHLITATGQRVTLRCSPRSGDLSVYWYQQSLDQGLQFLIQYYNGEERAKGNILERFSAQQFPDLHSELNLSSLELGDSALYFCASSVGLLAGQETQYFGPGTRLLVL.

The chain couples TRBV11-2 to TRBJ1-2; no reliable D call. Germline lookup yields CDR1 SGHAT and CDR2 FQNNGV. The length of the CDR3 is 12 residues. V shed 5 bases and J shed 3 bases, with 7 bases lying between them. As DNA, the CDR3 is TGTGCCAGCAGCAGAGCAGACTATGGCTACACCTTC. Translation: CASSRADYGYTF.

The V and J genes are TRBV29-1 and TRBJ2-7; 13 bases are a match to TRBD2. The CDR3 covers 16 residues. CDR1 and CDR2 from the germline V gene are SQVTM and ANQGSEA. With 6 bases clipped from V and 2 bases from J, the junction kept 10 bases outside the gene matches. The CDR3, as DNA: TGCAGCGTCTCGACTAGCGGGAGGACCTCAACCTACGAGCAGTACTTC. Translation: CSVSTSGRTSTYEQYF.

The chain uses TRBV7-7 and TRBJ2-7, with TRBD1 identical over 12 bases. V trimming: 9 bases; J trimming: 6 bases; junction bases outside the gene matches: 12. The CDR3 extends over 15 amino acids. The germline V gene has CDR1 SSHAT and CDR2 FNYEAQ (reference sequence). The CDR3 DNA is TGTGCCAGTAGTCCCGCCGGGACAGGGGGCCGCGAGCAGTACTTC. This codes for CASSPAGTGGREQYF.

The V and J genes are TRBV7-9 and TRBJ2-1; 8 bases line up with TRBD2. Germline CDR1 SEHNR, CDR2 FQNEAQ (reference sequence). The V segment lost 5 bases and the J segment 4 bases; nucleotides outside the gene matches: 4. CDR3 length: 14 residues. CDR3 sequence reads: CASSRSGDYNEQFF. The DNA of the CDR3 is TGTGCCAGCAGCCGTAGCGGGGATTACAATGAGCAGTTCTTC.

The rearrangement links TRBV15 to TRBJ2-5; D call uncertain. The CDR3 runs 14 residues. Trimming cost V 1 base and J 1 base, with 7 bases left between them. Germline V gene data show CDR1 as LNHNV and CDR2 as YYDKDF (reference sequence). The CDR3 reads CATSRGASQETQYF. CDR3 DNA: TGTGCCACCAGCAGAGGAGCCAGCCAAGAGACCCAGTACTTC.

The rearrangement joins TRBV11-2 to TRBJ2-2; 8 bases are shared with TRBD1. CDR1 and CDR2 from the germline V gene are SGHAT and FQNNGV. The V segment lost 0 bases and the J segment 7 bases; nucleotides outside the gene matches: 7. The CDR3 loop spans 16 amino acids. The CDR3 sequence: CASSLERQGASGELFF. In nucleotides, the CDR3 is TGTGCCAGCAGCTTAGAGAGGCAGGGGGCAAGCGGGGAGCTGTTTTTT.

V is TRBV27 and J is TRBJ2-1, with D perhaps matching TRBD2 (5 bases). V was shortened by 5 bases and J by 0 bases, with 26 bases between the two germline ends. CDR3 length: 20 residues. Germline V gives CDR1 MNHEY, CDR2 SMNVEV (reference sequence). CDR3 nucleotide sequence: TGTGCCAGCAGTCAAACATACTACGGGGTGGCAGTAGCCTCCTACAATGAGCAGTTCTTC. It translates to CASSQTYYGVAVASYNEQFF.

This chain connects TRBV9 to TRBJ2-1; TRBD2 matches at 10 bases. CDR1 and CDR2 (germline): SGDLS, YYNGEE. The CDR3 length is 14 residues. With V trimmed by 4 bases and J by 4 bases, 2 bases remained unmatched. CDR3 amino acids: CASSRTSGYNEQFF. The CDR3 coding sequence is TGTGCCAGCAGCCGGACTAGCGGTTACAATGAGCAGTTCTTC.

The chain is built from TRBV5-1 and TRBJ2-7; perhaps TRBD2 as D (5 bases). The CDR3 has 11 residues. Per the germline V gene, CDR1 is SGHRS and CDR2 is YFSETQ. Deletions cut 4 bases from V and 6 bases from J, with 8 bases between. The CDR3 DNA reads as TGCGCCAGCAGCGGCGGAGGCGAGCAGTACTTC. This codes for CASSGGGEQYF.

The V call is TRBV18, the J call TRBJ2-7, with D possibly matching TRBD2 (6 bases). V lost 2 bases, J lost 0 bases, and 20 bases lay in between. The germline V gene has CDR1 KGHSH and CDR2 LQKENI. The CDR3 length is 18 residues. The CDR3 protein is CASSPSVRGPSLSYEQYF. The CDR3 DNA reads TGTGCCAGCTCACCATCCGTGCGGGGCCCATCACTCTCCTACGAGCAGTACTTC.

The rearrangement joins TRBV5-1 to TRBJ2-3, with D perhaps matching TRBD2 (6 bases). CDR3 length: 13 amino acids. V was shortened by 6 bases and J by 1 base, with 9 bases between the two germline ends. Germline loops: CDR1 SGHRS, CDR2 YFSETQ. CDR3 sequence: CASTRDRTDTQYF. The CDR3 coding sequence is TGCGCCAGCACGCGGGATCGCACAGATACGCAGTATTTT.

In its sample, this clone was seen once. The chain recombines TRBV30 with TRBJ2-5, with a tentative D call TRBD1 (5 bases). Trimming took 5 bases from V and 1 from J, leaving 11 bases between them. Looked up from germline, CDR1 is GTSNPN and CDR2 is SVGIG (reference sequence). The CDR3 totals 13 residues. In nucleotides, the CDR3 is TGTGCCTGGTCAGCAGGGATCCAAGAGACCCAGTACTTC. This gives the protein CAWSAGIQETQYF.

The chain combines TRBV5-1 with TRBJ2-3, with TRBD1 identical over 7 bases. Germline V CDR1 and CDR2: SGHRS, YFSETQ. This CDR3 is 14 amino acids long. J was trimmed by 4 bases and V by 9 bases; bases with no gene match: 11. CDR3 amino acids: CATNRDSLADTQYF. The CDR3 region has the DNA TGCGCCACAAACCGGGACAGCTTGGCAGATACGCAGTATTTT. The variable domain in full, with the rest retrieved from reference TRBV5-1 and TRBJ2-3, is KAGVTQTPRYLIKTRGQQVTLSCSPISGHRSVSWYQQTPGQGLQFLFEYFSETQRNKGNFPGRFSGRQFSNSRSEMNVSTLELGDSALYLCATNRDSLADTQYFGPGTRLTVL.